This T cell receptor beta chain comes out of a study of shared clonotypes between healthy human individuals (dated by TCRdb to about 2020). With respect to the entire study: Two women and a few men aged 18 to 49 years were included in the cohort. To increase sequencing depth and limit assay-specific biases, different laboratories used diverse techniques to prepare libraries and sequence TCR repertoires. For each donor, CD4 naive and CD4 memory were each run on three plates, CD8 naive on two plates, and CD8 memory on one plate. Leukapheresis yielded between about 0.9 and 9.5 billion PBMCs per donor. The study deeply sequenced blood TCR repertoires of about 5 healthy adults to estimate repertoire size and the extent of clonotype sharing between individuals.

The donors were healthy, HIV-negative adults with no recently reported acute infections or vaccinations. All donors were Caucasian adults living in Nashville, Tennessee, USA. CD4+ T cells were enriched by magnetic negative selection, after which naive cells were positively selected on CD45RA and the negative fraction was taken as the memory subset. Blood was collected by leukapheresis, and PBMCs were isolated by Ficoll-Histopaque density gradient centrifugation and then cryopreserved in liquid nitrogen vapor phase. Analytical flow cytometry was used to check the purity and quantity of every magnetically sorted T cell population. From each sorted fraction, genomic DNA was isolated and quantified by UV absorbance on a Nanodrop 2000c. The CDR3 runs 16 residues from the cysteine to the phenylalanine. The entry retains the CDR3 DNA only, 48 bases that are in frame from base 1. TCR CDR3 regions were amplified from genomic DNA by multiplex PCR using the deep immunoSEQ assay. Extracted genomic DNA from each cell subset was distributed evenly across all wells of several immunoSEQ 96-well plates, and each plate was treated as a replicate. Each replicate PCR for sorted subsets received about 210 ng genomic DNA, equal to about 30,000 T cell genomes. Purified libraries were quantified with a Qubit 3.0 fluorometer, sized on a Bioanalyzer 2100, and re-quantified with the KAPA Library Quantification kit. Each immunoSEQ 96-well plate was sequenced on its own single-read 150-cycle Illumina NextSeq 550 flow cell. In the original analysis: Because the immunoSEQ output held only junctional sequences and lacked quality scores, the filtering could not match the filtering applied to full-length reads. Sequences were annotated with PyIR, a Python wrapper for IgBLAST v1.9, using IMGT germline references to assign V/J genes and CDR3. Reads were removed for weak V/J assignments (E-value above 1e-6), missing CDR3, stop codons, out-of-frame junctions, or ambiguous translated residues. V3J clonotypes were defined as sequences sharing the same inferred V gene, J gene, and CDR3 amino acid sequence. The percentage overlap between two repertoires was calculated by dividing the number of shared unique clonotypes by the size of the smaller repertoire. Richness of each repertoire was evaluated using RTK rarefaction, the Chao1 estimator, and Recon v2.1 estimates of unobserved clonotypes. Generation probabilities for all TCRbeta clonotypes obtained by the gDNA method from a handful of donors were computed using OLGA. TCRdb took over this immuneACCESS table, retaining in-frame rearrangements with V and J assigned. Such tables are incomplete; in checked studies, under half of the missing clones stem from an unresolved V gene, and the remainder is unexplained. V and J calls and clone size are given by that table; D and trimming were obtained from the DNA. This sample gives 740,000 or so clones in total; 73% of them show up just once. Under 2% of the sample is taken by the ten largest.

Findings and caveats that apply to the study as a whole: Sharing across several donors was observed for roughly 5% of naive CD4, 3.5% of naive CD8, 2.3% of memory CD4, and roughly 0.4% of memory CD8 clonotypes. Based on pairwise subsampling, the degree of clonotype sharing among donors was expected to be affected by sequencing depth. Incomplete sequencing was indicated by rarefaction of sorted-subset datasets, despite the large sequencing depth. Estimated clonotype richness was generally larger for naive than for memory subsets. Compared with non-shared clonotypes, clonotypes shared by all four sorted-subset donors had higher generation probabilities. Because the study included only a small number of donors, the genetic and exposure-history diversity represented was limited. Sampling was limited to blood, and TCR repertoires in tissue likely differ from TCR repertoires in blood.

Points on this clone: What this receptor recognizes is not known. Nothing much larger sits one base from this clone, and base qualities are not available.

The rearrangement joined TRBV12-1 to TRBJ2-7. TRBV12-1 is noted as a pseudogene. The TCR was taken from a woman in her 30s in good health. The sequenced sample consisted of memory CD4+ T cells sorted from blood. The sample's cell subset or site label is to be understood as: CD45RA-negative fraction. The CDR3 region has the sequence CASSFASGLIRRRQYF. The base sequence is TGTGCCAGCAGCTTTGCATCGGGCCTCATCCGCCGGCGGCAGTACTTC.